Following are 21 T cell receptor beta chains from one sample sequenced in a study of blood T cell repertoires in COVID-19. The method was immunoSEQ multiplex PCR; TCRdb's version includes in-frame clones alone and lacks a portion of them. The sample consists of over 150,000 clones, just under 90% of them appearing once. Sequencing input: peripheral blood. Source of these receptors: a woman under 30 who had recovered from COVID-19.

The V and J genes are TRBV9 and TRBJ2-3; the D gene is possibly TRBD2 (5 bases). V was trimmed by 4 bases and J by 4 bases, leaving 19 bases between them. The CDR3 runs 16 residues. CDR1 and CDR2 from the germline V gene are SGDLS and YYNGEE. The CDR3 loop is CASSLRSGDLADTQYF. The CDR3 DNA is TGTGCCAGCAGCCTCCGATCCGGGGATCTCGCAGATACGCAGTATTTT. Complete variable domain (other parts from reference TRBV9 and TRBJ2-3): DSGVTQTPKHLITATGQRVTLRCSPRSGDLSVYWYQQSLDQGLQFLIQYYNGEERAKGNILERFSAQQFPDLHSELNLSSLELGDSALYFCASSLRSGDLADTQYFGPGTRLTVL.

The chain is built from TRBV9 and TRBJ2-5; D is perhaps TRBD2 (6 bases). Germline V gene sequence: CDR1 SGDLS, CDR2 YYNGEE. The CDR3 covers 13 residues. Trimming left V 4 bases short and J 4 bases short, with 11 bases between. The CDR3 sequence: CASSPLGGETQYF. The CDR3 bases are TGTGCCAGCAGCCCCCTCGGGGGAGAGACCCAGTACTTC.

This chain links TRBV5-6 with TRBJ2-1; 10 nucleotides match TRBD2. V shed 4 bases, J shed 8 bases, and the junction held 9 bases outside the gene matches. Germline loops: CDR1 SGHDT, CDR2 YYEEEE. The CDR3 covers 15 residues. The CDR3 bases are TGTGCCAGCAGCCAAAAAGGGACTAGCGATTATGAGCAGTTCTTC. This gives the protein CASSQKGTSDYEQFF.

A single count supports this clone. This chain uses TRBV6-5 with TRBJ1-3, with 10 bases that match TRBD1. The V gene end was trimmed by 6 bases and the J gene end by 6 bases; junction bases not matched to a gene: 5. Germline V gives CDR1 MNHEY, CDR2 SVGAGI. This CDR3 is 14 amino acids long. CDR3: CASSMTGGLNTIYF. CDR3 bases: TGTGCCAGCAGCATGACAGGGGGCCTAAACACCATATATTTT.

The chain carries TRBV9 and TRBJ1-1, with D possibly matching TRBD1 (6 bases). V lost 3 bases and J 2 bases, leaving 17 bases between the germline ends. CDR1 is SGDLS, CDR2 YYNGEE, per germline. The CDR3 consists of 16 residues. CDR3 residues: CASSAPRGAANTEAFF. The DNA of the CDR3 is TGTGCCAGCAGCGCCCCCCGGGGGGCCGCTAACACTGAAGCTTTCTTT. Variable domain in full (rest from reference TRBV9 and TRBJ1-1): DSGVTQTPKHLITATGQRVTLRCSPRSGDLSVYWYQQSLDQGLQFLIQYYNGEERAKGNILERFSAQQFPDLHSELNLSSLELGDSALYFCASSAPRGAANTEAFFGQGTRLTVV.

The chain has TRBV3-1 (or the pseudogene TRBV3-2) and TRBJ2-7, with TRBD1 as a possible D gene (6 bases). The CDR3 contains 15 residues. Germline CDR1 is LGHDT and CDR2 is YNNKEL (reference sequence). Trimming shortened V by 3 bases and J by 2 bases, and 14 bases separated the two germline ends. Here the CDR3 DNA reads TGTGCCAGCAGCCATGCCATGGACAGCCCCTACGAGCAGTACTTC. The encoded protein is CASSHAMDSPYEQYF.

This rearrangement joins TRBV4-3 to TRBJ1-4; 7 nucleotides line up with TRBD1. The CDR3 consists of 16 residues. V shed 4 bases, J shed 3 bases, and the junction held 8 bases outside the gene matches. CDR1 is LGHNA, CDR2 YSLEER, per germline. The CDR3 DNA reads TGCGCCAGCAGCCCTCGCGAGGGGGCATCTAATGAAAAACTGTTTTTT. Protein sequence: CASSPREGASNEKLFF.

V gene TRBV2 combines with J gene TRBJ1-6, with D perhaps TRBD1 (6 bases). The CDR3 consists of 14 residues. Trimming cost V 8 bases and J 7 bases, with 15 bases left between them. Looked up from germline, CDR1 is SNHLY and CDR2 is FYNNEI. The CDR3, as DNA: TGTGCCAGCCAAGGGGGGGTTGGGAATTCACCCCTCCACTTT. It specifies CASQGGVGNSPLHF.

V is TRBV4-3 and J is TRBJ1-4, with 8 bases fitting TRBD1. J was trimmed by 1 base and V by 1 base; bases with no gene match: 14. This CDR3 comprises 20 residues. Germline-derived CDR1 and CDR2 are LGHNA and YSLEER. The CDR3 sequence: CASSQGWTGRLMETNEKLFF. CDR3 nucleotides: TGCGCCAGCAGCCAAGGGTGGACAGGGCGGCTGATGGAAACTAATGAAAAACTGTTTTTT.

The chain combines TRBV4-3 with TRBJ1-4; a weak D match, TRBD1 (6 bases). The V end was cut by 3 bases, the J end by 3 bases, with 17 bases between. CDR3 length: 17 amino acids. Looked up from germline, CDR1 is LGHNA and CDR2 is YSLEER. The chain's CDR3 is CASSHEIDRHPNEKLFF. In nucleotides, the CDR3 is TGCGCCAGCAGCCACGAAATAGACAGGCATCCTAATGAAAAACTGTTTTTT.

This chain joins TRBV7-9 and TRBJ1-4; 7 nucleotides match TRBD1. Trimming took 5 bases from V and 4 from J; bases not matched to a gene: 7. The CDR3 length is 15 residues. Germline CDR1 is SEHNR and CDR2 is FQNEAQ (reference sequence). The CDR3 here is CASSAPGQLNEKLFF. CDR3 sequence (DNA): TGTGCCAGCAGCGCACCGGGACAGCTTAATGAAAAACTGTTTTTT.

The rearrangement links TRBV6-5 to TRBJ2-1; possibly TRBD1 for D (5 bases). Trimming took off 5 bases at V and 8 bases at J, with 7 bases between the two ends. Germline V CDR1 and CDR2: MNHEY, SVGAGI. This CDR3 has 11 residues. Here the CDR3 reads CASSPGYEQFF. The CDR3 DNA reads TGTGCCAGCAGTCCAGGGTATGAGCAGTTCTTC.

J is TRBJ2-1 and V is TRBV7-9; the match to TRBD2 covers 8 bases. With V trimmed by 4 bases and J by 4 bases, 9 bases remained unmatched. Germline-derived CDR1 and CDR2 are SEHNR and FQNEAQ (reference sequence). The CDR3 is made up of 16 amino acids. The CDR3 spells CASSSQAGERYNEQFF. CDR3 bases: TGTGCCAGCAGCTCACAAGCGGGAGAAAGATACAATGAGCAGTTCTTC.

CDR3 protein: CASSQGALGETQYF. CDR3 bases: TGTGCCAGCAGTCAAGGGGCCTTGGGAGAGACCCAGTACTTC. The V and J genes are TRBV5-5 and TRBJ2-5; TRBD1 might be the D (5 bases). CDR3 length: 14 amino acids. The V gene lost 5 bases and the J gene lost 4 bases, with 15 bases spanning the gap. From germline, CDR1 is SGHKS and CDR2 YYEKEE (reference sequence).

The chain carries TRBV7-2 and TRBJ1-1; D is uncertain. This CDR3 comprises 13 residues. Germline V CDR1 and CDR2: SGHTA, FQGNSA. Trimming took off 3 bases at V and 7 bases at J, with 12 bases between the two ends. For the CDR3, the DNA is TGTGCCAGCAGCTTCAATTCTCGGGTTGAAGCTTTCTTT. Its protein product is CASSFNSRVEAFF.

This chain uses TRBV29-1 with TRBJ2-5, with 7 bases lining up with TRBD1. Trimming took 6 bases from V and 3 from J; bases not matched to a gene: 16. Germline V lookup: CDR1 SQVTM, CDR2 ANQGSEA. The CDR3 loop spans 16 amino acids. In DNA form, the CDR3 reads TGCAGCGTCACCGGGGACAGAGAATCTATCGAAGAGACCCAGTACTTC. Translated, it gives CSVTGDRESIEETQYF.

CDR3 loop: CASSLPSGRGTEAFF. The CDR3 DNA sequence: TGTGCCAGCAGCTTGCCCTCGGGGAGGGGCACTGAAGCTTTCTTT. This chain links TRBV7-2 with TRBJ1-1; D perhaps matches TRBD1 (5 bases). The CDR3 runs 15 residues. V was clipped by 3 bases and J by 4 bases, with 15 bases between them. Germline V CDR1 and CDR2: SGHTA, FQGNSA.

The sample holds a few counts of this clone. This rearrangement joins TRBV19 to TRBJ2-1, with D possibly TRBD1 on 5 matching bases. The CDR3 sequence is 15 residues long. V lost 8 bases and J lost 8, with 22 bases in between. CDR1 LNHDA and CDR2 SQIVND come from the germline V gene (reference sequence). The CDR3 protein is CASGLIGVPGDEQFF. CDR3 bases: TGTGCCAGTGGTTTGATAGGGGTCCCGGGCGATGAGCAGTTCTTC. Full variable domain (remainder filled in from reference TRBV19 and TRBJ2-1): DGGITQSPKYLFRKEGQNVTLSCEQNLNHDAMYWYRQDPGQGLRLIYYSQIVNDFQKGDIAEGYSVSREKKESFPLTVTSAQKNPTAFYLCASGLIGVPGDEQFFGPGTRLTVL.

This chain joins TRBV27 and TRBJ2-1; 7 nucleotides match TRBD1. Per germline, CDR1 MNHEY and CDR2 SMNVEV (reference sequence). The CDR3 has 14 residues. Trimming took 2 bases from V and 8 from J; bases not matched to a gene: 6. CDR3 in DNA: TGTGCCAGCAGTTTACTAGGGGGCTCGGATGAGCAGTTCTTC. Amino acid sequence: CASSLLGGSDEQFF.

V gene TRBV18 combines with J gene TRBJ1-2; TRBD1 agrees at 8 bases. CDR3 length: 13 residues. CDR1 is KGHSH, CDR2 LQKENI, per germline. The junction had 2 bases not matched to a gene; V was cut back by 4 bases and J by 4 bases. The chain's CDR3 is CASSRGTGYGYTF. The CDR3 coding sequence is TGTGCCAGCTCACGGGGGACAGGCTATGGCTACACCTTC.

The chain employs TRBV27 and TRBJ1-1; D possibly corresponds to TRBD1 (6 bases). CDR1 MNHEY and CDR2 SMNVEV come from the germline V gene (reference sequence). The ends were cut back, 2 bases at V and 1 base at J, with 8 bases in the middle. The CDR3 covers 14 residues. CDR3 sequence reads: CASSLDRWNTEAFF. Written as DNA, the CDR3 is TGTGCCAGCAGTTTAGACAGGTGGAACACTGAAGCTTTCTTT.